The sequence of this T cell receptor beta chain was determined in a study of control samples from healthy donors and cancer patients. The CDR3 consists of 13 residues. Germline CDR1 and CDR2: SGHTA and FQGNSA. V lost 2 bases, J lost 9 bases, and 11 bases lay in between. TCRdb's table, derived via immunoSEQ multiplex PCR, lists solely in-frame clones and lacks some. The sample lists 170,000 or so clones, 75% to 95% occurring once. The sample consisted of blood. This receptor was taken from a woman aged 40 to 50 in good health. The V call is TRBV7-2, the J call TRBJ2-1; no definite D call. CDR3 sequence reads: CASSLPPFSEQFF. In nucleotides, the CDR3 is TGTGCCAGCAGCTTACCCCCGTTTAGTGAGCAGTTCTTC.